The present T cell receptor (beta chain) was sequenced within a study of T cell responses to AZD1222 COVID-19 vaccine. TCRdb's table, derived via immunoSEQ multiplex PCR, lists solely in-frame clones and lacks some. The profile shows 55,000 to 65,000 clones, around 86% of them singletons. The CDR3 sequence is 12 residues long. Trimming removed 4 bases at V and 2 bases at J, with 6 bases between. The germline V gene has CDR1 SQVTM and CDR2 ANQGSEA. The source material was peripheral blood, sampled on day 0 of AZD1222 vaccination. The TCR sequence derives from an adult in good health. The chain recombines TRBV29-1 with TRBJ1-5; D ambiguous. The DNA for the CDR3 is TGCAGCGTTGTGGCGGGCAATCAGCCCCAGCATTTT. This gives the protein CSVVAGNQPQHF.